The 15 T cell receptor beta chains given below trace back to one sample, sequenced in a study of cytomegalovirus exposure and HLA in healthy donors. Primers for the PCR totalled 60 Vbeta and 13 Jbeta. The protocol was immunoSEQ multiplex PCR, while the TCRdb copy is restricted to in-frame clones and leaves out a portion. Its listing shows about 120,000 clones. The source material was PBMCs. The receptors originated from a woman between 40 and 55 years old in good health and CMV-seropositive.

J is TRBJ2-2 and V is TRBV7-3, with D hard to call. The CDR3 extends over 14 amino acids. Per the germline V gene, CDR1 is SGHTA and CDR2 is FQGTGA. V dropped 1 base and J dropped 8 bases, with 11 bases sitting between them. CDR3 nucleotide sequence: TGTGCCAGCAGCTTAAGCCCATCTAAGGGGGAGCTGTTTTTT. Its protein is CASSLSPSKGELFF.

J is TRBJ2-3 and V is TRBV10-3, with 8 bases that match TRBD1. The germline gives CDR1 ENHRY, CDR2 SYGVKD. The CDR3 runs to 20 residues. V shed 0 bases and J 4 bases; nucleotides not matched to a gene: 18. The CDR3 sequence: CAISESTAGDNRGVADTQYF. The CDR3 DNA reads as TGTGCCATCAGTGAGTCGACGGCCGGCGACAACAGGGGGGTCGCAGATACGCAGTATTTT.

The genes are TRBV19 and TRBJ2-7; 7 nucleotides match TRBD2. The V gene end was trimmed by 4 bases and the J gene end by 3 bases; junction bases not matched to a gene: 12. The germline gives CDR1 LNHDA, CDR2 SQIVND (reference sequence). There are 16 residues in the CDR3. CDR3 sequence: CASSTWTRRHLYEQYF. Written as DNA, the CDR3 is TGTGCCAGTAGTACTTGGACTAGGCGGCACCTCTACGAGCAGTACTTC.

CDR3: CASSAGGEQYF. The DNA for the CDR3 is TGTGCCAGCAGCGCGGGGGGCGAGCAGTACTTC. V and J are TRBV11-2 and TRBJ2-7, with 8 bases identical to TRBD2. J gave up 6 bases and V 5 bases, and 0 bases lay outside the gene matches. This CDR3 is 11 amino acids long. Looked up from germline, CDR1 is SGHAT and CDR2 is FQNNGV.

The V gene is TRBV30, the J gene TRBJ2-1; 13 nucleotides line up with TRBD2. Germline trimming cut 8 bases from V and 5 bases from J; bases unmatched to any gene: 6. CDR1 is GTSNPN, CDR2 SVGIG, per germline (reference sequence). There are 14 residues in the CDR3. The CDR3 region is CAGRLAGGHNEQFF. CDR3 sequence (DNA): TGTGCCGGCCGACTAGCGGGAGGCCACAATGAGCAGTTCTTC.

This chain's CDR3 is CASSVSGMQETQYF. The CDR3 DNA reads TGTGCCAGCAGCGTTAGCGGCATGCAAGAGACCCAGTACTTC. The chain has TRBV7-9 and TRBJ2-5, with D tentatively TRBD2 (6 bases). Per the germline V gene, CDR1 is SEHNR and CDR2 is FQNEAQ (reference sequence). The CDR3 is made up of 14 amino acids. The germline V and J ends were trimmed by 5 bases and 2 bases, with 12 bases remaining between them.

V and J are TRBV28 and TRBJ1-2; 11 positions agree with TRBD1. The CDR3 consists of 13 residues. CDR1 and CDR2 (germline): MDHEN, SYDVKM. V lost 9 bases and J lost 4; bases outside the gene matches: 4. As DNA, the CDR3 is TGTGCCAGTGGACAGGGGGCTGGCTATGGCTACACCTTC. Its protein is CASGQGAGYGYTF.

V and J are TRBV15 and TRBJ1-6; 9 nucleotides align to TRBD1. The CDR3 consists of 15 residues. CDR1 LNHNV and CDR2 YYDKDF come from the germline V gene (reference sequence). Trimming took 3 bases from V and 7 from J; bases not matched to a gene: 4. The CDR3 DNA follows: TGTGCCACCAGCAGGGGGGGGACAGGGAATTCACCCCTCCACTTT. This translates into CATSRGGTGNSPLHF.

The V and J genes are TRBV18 and TRBJ2-6; 7 bases align to TRBD1. The CDR3 is made up of 14 amino acids. Losses at the gene ends were 8 bases for V and 4 bases for J; bases not matched to a gene: 5. Germline CDR1 is KGHSH and CDR2 is LQKENI. This CDR3 is CASATGSGANVLTF. In DNA form, the CDR3 reads TGTGCCAGCGCGACAGGGTCAGGGGCCAACGTCCTGACTTTC.

CDR3 loop: CASSESRAGELFF. The CDR3 bases are TGCGCCAGCAGCGAGTCTCGTGCTGGGGAGCTGTTTTTT. The chain links TRBV5-1 to TRBJ2-2, with D unresolved. V was cut by 4 bases and J by 8 bases, with 12 bases left in between. CDR1 is SGHRS, CDR2 YFSETQ, per germline. The CDR3 is 13 amino acids.

This chain links TRBV28 with TRBJ2-1; 12 bases align to TRBD2. CDR3 length: 13 amino acids. The germline V gene has CDR1 MDHEN and CDR2 SYDVKM. The V gene end was trimmed by 3 bases and the J gene end by 10 bases; junction bases not matched to a gene: 1. CDR3 in amino acids: CASSFGLAGEQFF. The CDR3 DNA reads TGTGCCAGCAGTTTCGGACTAGCGGGGGAGCAGTTCTTC.

This sequence joins TRBV5-8 and TRBJ1-5; D gene uncertain. Trimming removed 3 bases from V and 8 bases from J, with 18 bases in between. The germline V gene has CDR1 SGHTS and CDR2 YDEGEE. The CDR3 consists of 15 residues. The CDR3 DNA reads as TGTGCCAGCAGCTCGGACGCGGAGGCATGGAAGCCCCAGCATTTT. This sequence encodes CASSSDAEAWKPQHF.

The chain is built from TRBV28 and TRBJ1-2; D unresolved. With 1 base removed from V and 14 bases from J, the gap between germline ends came to 17 bases. The germline V gene encodes CDR1 MDHEN and CDR2 SYDVKM. The CDR3 loop spans 13 amino acids. This chain's CDR3 is CASSLSPHIPRTF. The DNA of the CDR3 is TGTGCCAGCAGTTTATCCCCCCACATACCGAGGACCTTC.

This chain connects TRBV6-1 to TRBJ2-7, with TRBD1 matching over 9 bases. CDR1 MNHNS and CDR2 SASEGT come from the germline V gene. This CDR3 region has 14 residues. Germline trimming cut 6 bases from V and 1 base from J; bases unmatched to any gene: 4. The CDR3 is CASSLDRGSYEQYF. In DNA form, the CDR3 reads TGTGCCAGCAGCTTGGACAGGGGTTCCTACGAGCAGTACTTC.

The V gene is TRBV6-5, the J gene TRBJ1-2; possible D gene TRBD1, 6 bases. Trimming pared 6 bases from V and 1 base from J, leaving 9 bases between. This CDR3 has 13 residues. Germline CDR1 MNHEY, CDR2 SVGAGI. The CDR3 spells CASSADSNYGYTF. The DNA for the CDR3 is TGTGCCAGCAGCGCGGACAGTAACTATGGCTACACCTTC.